The rows below give T cell receptor beta chains drawn from one sample of a study of T cells after posttransplantation cyclophosphamide. Measured with immunoSEQ multiplex PCR; TCRdb has only the in-frame clones, and not every one. The data hold under 8,000 clones, with around 90% observed a single time. This specimen consisted of PBMCs, obtained roughly 190 weeks after allogeneic stem cell transplant with posttransplant cyclophosphamide. Every receptor here comes from a female patient aged 50 to 65 who received an allogeneic stem cell transplant from a related donor, was CMV-positive, and had no GVHD. Some of the T cells might come from the graft donor. The CDR3 runs from the conserved cysteine through the conserved F or W. A D gene is named only where the DNA matches it firmly.

>TRBV7-2|TRBD1|TRBJ2-7
CASSIGQGSYEQYF
TGTGCCAGCAGCATCGGACAGGGCTCCTACGAGCAGTACTTC
>TRBV11-2|TRBD2|TRBJ2-4
CASSRTSGRGVTNIQYF
TGTGCCAGCAGCCGTACTAGCGGGAGGGGGGTAACAAACATTCAGTACTTC
>TRBV19|.|TRBJ1-2
CASSTPPQVIDYGYTF
TGTGCCAGTAGTACCCCCCCACAGGTTATCGACTATGGCTACACCTTC
>TRBV5-1|.|TRBJ2-1
CASSPGNYNEQFF
TGCGCCAGCAGCCCGGGGAACTACAATGAGCAGTTCTTC
>TRBV7-2|.|TRBJ2-7
CASSLGLGLHEQYF
TGTGCCAGCAGCTTAGGATTGGGACTTCACGAGCAGTACTTC
>TRBV7-8|TRBD2|TRBJ2-5
CASSSWRFAGGKETQYF
TGTGCCAGCAGCTCTTGGCGCTTTGCGGGAGGGAAAGAGACCCAGTACTTC
>TRBV29-1|TRBD1|TRBJ2-3
CSARDRAGGDTQYF
TGCAGCGCCCGGGACAGGGCCGGGGGAGATACGCAGTATTTT
>TRBV5-4|TRBD2|TRBJ2-2
CASSRSGRTNTGELFF
TGTGCCAGCAGTCGTAGCGGGAGGACGAACACCGGGGAGCTGTTTTTT
>TRBV5-1|TRBD2|TRBJ2-7
CASSLGERGLTYEQYF
TGCGCCAGCAGCTTGGGAGAGCGGGGGCTGACCTACGAGCAGTACTTC
>TRBV29-1|.|TRBJ1-1
CSAQEVLNTEAFF
TGCAGCGCCCAGGAGGTCCTGAACACTGAAGCTTTCTTT
>TRBV30|TRBD1|TRBJ1-5
CAWRDRGRDNQPQHF
TGTGCCTGGAGGGACAGGGGGCGAGACAATCAGCCCCAGCATTTT
>TRBV27|.|TRBJ2-1
CASSSQSGSSYNEQFF
TGTGCCAGCAGTTCCCAATCGGGAAGCTCCTACAATGAGCAGTTCTTC